The 9 T cell receptor beta chains reported below all come from one sample, sequenced in a study of blood T cell repertoires in COVID-19. Profiled with immunoSEQ multiplex PCR; TCRdb holds only in-frame clones, not every one. The table lists about 44,000 clones, about 86% of them singletons, with roughly 42% in the top ten. The specimen was peripheral blood. All receptors derive from a human donor in a cohort sampled during active COVID-19.

This clone was counted between two and nine times. The rearrangement uses TRBV7-9 and TRBJ2-5; TRBD2 matches 10 bases. Germline values: CDR1 SEHNR, CDR2 FQNEAQ (reference sequence). V shed 5 bases, J shed 2 bases, and the junction held 5 bases outside the gene matches. The CDR3 is 15 residues long. The DNA for the CDR3 is TGTGCCAGCAGCCCGGGACTAGCGTTTCAAGAGACCCAGTACTTC. Its protein product is CASSPGLAFQETQYF.

The chain combines TRBV27 with TRBJ2-2; D possibly corresponds to TRBD1 (6 bases). The CDR3 consists of 14 residues. V lost 10 bases and J 2 bases, leaving 14 bases between the germline ends. Germline CDR1 and CDR2: MNHEY and SMNVEV (reference sequence). CDR3 in amino acids: CATQGLTNTGELFF. For the CDR3, the DNA is TGTGCCACTCAGGGGCTTACAAACACCGGGGAGCTGTTTTTT.

The chain links TRBV9 to TRBJ1-3; D gene unclear. This CDR3 is built from 17 residues. Looked up from germline, CDR1 is SGDLS and CDR2 is YYNGEE. V lost 0 bases and J lost 0, with 13 bases in between. CDR3 sequence: CASSVGEGRSSGNTIYF. In DNA form, the CDR3 reads TGTGCCAGCAGCGTAGGGGAGGGTAGGAGCTCTGGAAACACCATATATTTT.

This clone appeared once. Other DNA sequences in this specimen translate into the identical CDR3. The chain employs TRBV3-1 (or the pseudogene TRBV3-2) and TRBJ1-1, with D possibly matching TRBD1 (5 bases). This CDR3 has 13 residues. From germline, CDR1 is LGHDT and CDR2 YNNKEL (reference sequence). V gave up 4 bases and J gave up 1 base, with 7 bases separating them. CDR3 nucleotides: TGTGCCAGCAGCCGGGGGGGGAACACTGAAGCTTTCTTT. It yields the protein CASSRGGNTEAFF.

The V call is TRBV6-5, the J call TRBJ2-7; 8 bases match TRBD1. This CDR3 is 15 amino acids long. V was clipped by 4 bases and J by 6 bases; unmatched bases: 11. Looked up from germline, CDR1 is MNHEY and CDR2 is SVGAGI. The CDR3 DNA reads TGTGCCAGCAGTTCTGGAGGACAGGGTAGGGTCGAGCAGTACTTC. Protein sequence: CASSSGGQGRVEQYF.

This clone was seen a few times. The gene calls are TRBV5-6 and TRBJ2-2, with TRBD1 identical over 7 bases. CDR3 length: 16 residues. V lost 2 bases to trimming and J lost 2 bases; unmatched junction nucleotides: 6. Looked up from germline, CDR1 is SGHDT and CDR2 is YYEEEE. In DNA form, the CDR3 reads TGTGCCAGCAGCTTATGGGCAGGGGGAAACACCGGGGAGCTGTTTTTT. Translating it yields CASSLWAGGNTGELFF.

V usage is TRBV5-6 and J usage is TRBJ1-1; D is ambiguous. CDR3 size: 15 residues. The V end lost 0 bases, the J end lost 2 bases, and 11 bases lay between the germline ends. Germline lookup yields CDR1 SGHDT and CDR2 YYEEEE. CDR3 sequence: CASSLGRPTNTEAFF. In DNA, the CDR3 is TGTGCCAGCAGCTTGGGGAGGCCAACTAACACTGAAGCTTTCTTT.

V gene TRBV11-3 combines with J gene TRBJ2-1; 10 bases line up with TRBD1. With 5 bases clipped from V and 5 bases from J, the junction kept 3 bases outside the gene matches. CDR1 SGHNT and CDR2 YENEEA come from the germline V gene. The CDR3 is 14 residues long. CDR3 loop: CASSPGTGDNEQFF. The CDR3 DNA sequence: TGTGCCAGCAGCCCAGGGACAGGGGACAATGAGCAGTTCTTC.

The CDR3 loop is CASSMGQTFYGYTF. DNA for the CDR3: TGTGCCAGTAGTATGGGACAGACCTTCTATGGCTACACCTTC. The V and J genes are TRBV19 and TRBJ1-2; 7 nucleotides line up with TRBD1. The CDR3 loop spans 14 amino acids. Per the germline V gene, CDR1 is LNHDA and CDR2 is SQIVND (reference sequence). The ends lost 3 bases at V and 4 bases at J; junction bases unmatched: 5.